The sequence of this T cell receptor beta chain was determined in a study of blood T cell repertoires in COVID-19. Cohorts were determined from participant-reported clinical history. The data were produced by immunoSEQ multiplex PCR, yet TCRdb's version contains in-frame clones alone and is incomplete. The table records approximately 240,000 clones, approximately 86% of them present only once. This CDR3 contains 12 residues. The germline V and J ends were trimmed by 6 bases and 4 bases, with 10 bases remaining between them. Germline V lookup: CDR1 SNHLY, CDR2 FYNNEI. Sequences were obtained from PBMCs or T cells enriched from blood (not recorded which). This chain joins TRBV2 and TRBJ2-7; D might be TRBD1 (5 bases). The origin of this receptor is a woman aged 30 to 39 with acute COVID-19. The CDR3 here is CASSYDRYEQYF. For the CDR3, the DNA is TGTGCCAGCAGCTACGACAGATACGAGCAGTACTTC.